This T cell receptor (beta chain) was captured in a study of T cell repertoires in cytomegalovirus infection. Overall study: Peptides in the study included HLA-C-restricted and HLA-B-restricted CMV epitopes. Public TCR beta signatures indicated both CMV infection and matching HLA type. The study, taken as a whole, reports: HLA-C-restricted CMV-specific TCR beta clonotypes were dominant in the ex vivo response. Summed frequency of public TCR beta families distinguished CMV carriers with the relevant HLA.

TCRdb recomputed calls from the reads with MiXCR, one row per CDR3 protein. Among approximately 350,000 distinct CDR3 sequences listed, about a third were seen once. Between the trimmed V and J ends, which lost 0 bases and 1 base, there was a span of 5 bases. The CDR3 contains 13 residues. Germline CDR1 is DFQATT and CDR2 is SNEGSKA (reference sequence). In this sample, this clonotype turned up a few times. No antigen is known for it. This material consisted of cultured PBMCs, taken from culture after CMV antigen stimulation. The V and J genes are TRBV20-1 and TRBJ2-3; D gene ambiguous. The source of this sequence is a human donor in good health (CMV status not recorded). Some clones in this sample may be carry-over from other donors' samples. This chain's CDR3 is CSARETGTDTQYF. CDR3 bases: TGCAGTGCTAGAGAGACGGGCACAGATACGCAGTATTTT.